The present entry profiles one T cell receptor (beta chain) with its context. The sample is drawn from a study of blood T cell repertoires in COVID-19. Study in general: The study drew acute and convalescent COVID-19 samples from the United States, Italy and Spain. T cells, B-cell-depleted T cells, or PBMCs provided the cDNA or gDNA that served as material.

Trimming removed 2 bases at V and 5 bases at J, with 10 bases between. Germline CDR1 is SGHVS and CDR2 is FQNEAQ. CDR3 length: 13 residues. In the study's own analysis: Cell counts per sample came from amplifying reference gene primers. Clones were sequenced by immunoSEQ multiplex PCR, and TCRdb holds only the in-frame ones, with some missing. V and J calls and clone size follow that table, whereas D and trimming were derived from the DNA. Here the sample spans about 100,000 clones, roughly 89% being singletons. The sequence derives from a man between 65 and 85 years old with active or convalescent COVID-19. Specimen: peripheral blood. The genes are TRBV7-8 and TRBJ2-7; no firm D call. The CDR3 spells CASSLIPRDEQYF. Written as DNA, the CDR3 is TGTGCCAGCAGCTTAATCCCCCGGGACGAGCAGTACTTC.